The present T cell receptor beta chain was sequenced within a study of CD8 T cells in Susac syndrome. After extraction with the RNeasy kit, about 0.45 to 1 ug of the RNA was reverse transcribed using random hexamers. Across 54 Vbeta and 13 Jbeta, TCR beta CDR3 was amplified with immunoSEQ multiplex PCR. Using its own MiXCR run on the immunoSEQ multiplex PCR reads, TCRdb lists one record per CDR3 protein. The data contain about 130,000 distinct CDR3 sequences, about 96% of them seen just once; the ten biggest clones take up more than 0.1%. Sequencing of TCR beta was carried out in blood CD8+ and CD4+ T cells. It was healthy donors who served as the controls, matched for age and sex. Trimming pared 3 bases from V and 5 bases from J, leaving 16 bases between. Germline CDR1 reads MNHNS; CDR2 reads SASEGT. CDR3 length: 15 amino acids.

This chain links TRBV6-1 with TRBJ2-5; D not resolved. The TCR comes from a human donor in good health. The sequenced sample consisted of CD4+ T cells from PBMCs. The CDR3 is CASSDPPNSVETQYF. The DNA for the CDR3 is TGTGCCAGCAGTGACCCCCCGAATTCGGTGGAGACCCAGTACTTC.